The rows below give T cell receptor beta chains drawn from one sample of a study of blood T cell repertoires in COVID-19. Some clones are missing from TCRdb's copy, which holds only in-frame ones; the method was immunoSEQ multiplex PCR. The data hold about 260,000 clones, with around nine tenths observed a single time. The sample comprised peripheral blood. The receptors here all came from a man aged 40-55 years who had recovered from COVID-19. CDR3s leave out the opening cysteine and the closing phenylalanine or tryptophan.

V gene,CDR3 protein
TRBV27,ASSGRDRGPNSPLH
TRBV7-9,ASSLVAGLGVVSEQY
TRBV9,ASSVGGYYNEQF
TRBV18,ASSRGGRGTGELF
TRBV7-9,ASSRGTSGRGKTQY
TRBV7-9,ASRGDKPVSGAF
TRBV2,ASSELSTGELF
TRBV24-1,ATSDPTVSYNEQF
TRBV10-1,ASSSGQGTVGMETQY
TRBV5-1,ASSFMAGATEAF
TRBV7-6,ASSLGGGEYGYT
TRBV27,ASSQGGGYGYT
TRBV3-1/TRBV3-2,ASSWTSGYNEQF
TRBV19,ASSGRVTRFNYGYT
TRBV12-3/TRBV12-4,ASSSGQVDGYT
TRBV29-1,SVATGQETQY
TRBV9,ASSVEAGIQEKLF
TRBV7-7,ASSPGPTGGWTYEQY
TRBV3-1/TRBV3-2,ASSQAVAGGTYEQY
TRBV9,ASSGSGSYNSPLH
TRBV7-6,ASRKSPGTGLETQY
TRBV7-2,ASSRRTSGGARTDTQY
TRBV7-8,ASSLGRSGETEAF
TRBV6-1,ASSETSGRFHEQY
TRBV25-1,ASRAPSSYNEQF
TRBV19,ASSTRGQLNTEAF
TRBV24-1,ATSDERNTEAF
TRBV13,ASSLGQGGETQY
TRBV6-4,ARSTSGVYEQY
TRBV3-1/TRBV3-2,TSSQEGSTGELF
TRBV25-1,ASSGQGLEETQY
TRBV27,ASSPMGGTGELF
TRBV5-8,ASSADRGHRRDGKNIQY
TRBV3-1/TRBV3-2,ASSQSGGTKNIQY
TRBV10-2,ASQGQGWDTGELF
TRBV7-2,ASSSPVADTQY
TRBV10-2,ASSEKGRAGYGYT
TRBV9,ASSTRADTQY
TRBV10-3,AISESIGRGADTQY